This T cell receptor (beta chain) came from a study of T cell responses to AZD1222 COVID-19 vaccine. The CDR3 has 14 amino acids. Libraries were prepared by immunoSEQ multiplex PCR; TCRdb keeps only in-frame clonotypes and omits some of them. The sample has around 150,000 clones, approximately 90% seen once. This TCR came from an adult in good health. The V and J genes are TRBV21-1 and TRBJ1-5. TRBV21-1 is termed a pseudogene. The specimen was peripheral blood, collected on day 0 of AZD1222 vaccination. CDR3 nucleotides: TGTGCCAGCAGCAAAGCAGGAAGGAGTCGGCCCCAGCATTTT. This sequence encodes CASSKAGRSRPQHF.